The 6 T cell receptor beta chains reported below all come from one sample, sequenced in a study of cytomegalovirus exposure and HLA in healthy donors. PCR employed 60 Vbeta and 13 Jbeta primers. The repertoire was sequenced with immunoSEQ multiplex PCR; TCRdb's copy has only in-frame clones and lacks some. Of about 130,000 clones in the sample, more than 70% were seen once. The sample comprised PBMCs. Receptors were obtained from a woman aged 25-40 years in good health and CMV-seropositive.

The V call is TRBV19, the J call TRBJ2-1, with TRBD1 matching 8 bases. CDR1 is LNHDA, CDR2 SQIVND, per germline (reference sequence). V was clipped by 3 bases and J by 10 bases; unmatched bases: 8. The CDR3 runs 14 residues. DNA of the CDR3: TGTGCCAGTAGTATGACAGGGGATTCCCTCGAGCAGTTCTTC. It codes for CASSMTGDSLEQFF.

The chain carries TRBV30 and TRBJ1-2, with no clear D. The length of the CDR3 is 13 residues. Germline lookup yields CDR1 GTSNPN and CDR2 SVGIG (reference sequence). V was cut by 0 bases and J by 7 bases, with 12 bases left in between. This chain's CDR3 is CAWSVGGYGGYTF. The CDR3 DNA reads TGTGCCTGGAGTGTAGGAGGGTATGGTGGCTACACCTTC.

The rearrangement uses TRBV28 and TRBJ2-2, with D unresolved. The V gene's germline CDR1 is MDHEN and CDR2 SYDVKM. V lost 6 bases, J lost 6 bases, and 8 bases lay in between. The CDR3 is 12 residues long. The CDR3 loop is CASSRQPGELFF. In DNA form, the CDR3 reads TGTGCCAGCAGCCGACAACCCGGGGAGCTGTTTTTT.

The chain joins TRBV30 to TRBJ1-5; 8 positions agree with TRBD1. Trimming at V came to 1 base and at J to 7 bases, leaving 6 bases not matched to a gene. CDR3 size: 14 residues. The germline gives CDR1 GTSNPN, CDR2 SVGIG (reference sequence). The CDR3 sequence is CAWSGGQDNQPQHF. Written as DNA, the CDR3 is TGTGCCTGGAGTGGGGGACAGGACAACCAGCCCCAGCATTTT.

The rearrangement joins TRBV15 to TRBJ2-2; 8 positions match TRBD2. J gave up 5 bases and V 7 bases, and 6 bases lay outside the gene matches. The CDR3 is 14 amino acids. Germline CDR1 and CDR2: LNHNV and YYDKDF (reference sequence). The CDR3 region is CATTGGRRTGELFF. The CDR3 nucleotides are TGTGCCACCACGGGAGGGAGAAGGACCGGGGAGCTGTTTTTT.

The chain recombines TRBV1 with TRBJ1-6. TRBV1 is given as a pseudogene. The CDR3 is made up of 16 amino acids. The DNA of the CDR3 is TGCACCAGCAGCCAAGAGGGGCGGGACTACAATTCACCCCTCCACTTT. Its protein is CTSSQEGRDYNSPLHF.